Given below is one T cell receptor beta chain in context. This sample was taken from a study of blood T cell repertoires in COVID-19. The CDR3 consists of 15 residues. Germline assignment: CDR1 SGHRS and CDR2 YFSETQ. Trimming took 0 bases from V and 3 from J, leaving 10 bases between them. Per the original data handling: Amplified reference gene primers provided the basis for estimating nucleated cell counts. Method: immunoSEQ multiplex PCR; TCRdb's copy keeps in-frame clones and lacks some. V, J and clone size derive from that table, while D and trimming were established from the DNA sequence. This sample carries about 400,000 clones, about 90% of them seen once, and the ten largest clones take just under 3%.

The source material was PBMCs or T cells enriched from blood (not recorded which). The TCR originated in a woman aged 25 to 45 who had recovered from COVID-19. The chain couples TRBV5-1 to TRBJ1-5, with D maybe TRBD1 (5 bases). The CDR3 loop is CASSLAGVSNQPQHF. CDR3 nucleotide sequence: TGCGCCAGCAGCTTGGCGGGGGTCTCCAATCAGCCCCAGCATTTT.